The 20 T cell receptor beta chains below all came from one sample that was sequenced in a study of T cells and Merkel cell carcinoma outcomes. Profiled with immunoSEQ multiplex PCR; TCRdb holds only in-frame clones, not every one. The sample records roughly 15,000 clones, roughly 79% being singletons. Material for sequencing was tumor tissue from Merkel cell carcinoma. The receptors shown here come from a human donor with Merkel cell carcinoma.

The chain combines TRBV15 with TRBJ2-3; TRBD1 aligns across 9 bases. In germline, CDR1 is LNHNV, CDR2 YYDKDF (reference sequence). This CDR3 has 16 residues. V dropped 3 bases and J dropped 2; count of bases not matched to a gene: 6. The CDR3 DNA is TGTGCCACCAGCAGCGTCGACAGGGGGTTCACAGATACGCAGTATTTT. Its translation is CATSSVDRGFTDTQYF.

CDR3 coding DNA: TGCGCCAGCAGCTTGGGGACAGGGAATCCCGGGGAGCTGTTTTTT. This codes for CASSLGTGNPGELFF. The chain couples TRBV5-1 to TRBJ2-2, with 8 bases aligning to TRBD1. Germline trimming cut 0 bases from V and 6 bases from J; bases unmatched to any gene: 4. CDR3 length equals 15 residues. Germline V lookup: CDR1 SGHRS, CDR2 YFSETQ.

This clone appeared a single time. The chain carries TRBV5-1 and TRBJ1-1; TRBD1 aligns across 8 bases. There are 14 residues in the CDR3. Losses at the gene ends were 4 bases for V and 5 bases for J; bases not matched to a gene: 7. Germline-derived CDR1 and CDR2 are SGHRS and YFSETQ. The CDR3 loop is CASSLGQGRTEAFF. In nucleotides, the CDR3 is TGCGCCAGCAGCCTTGGACAGGGAAGGACTGAAGCTTTCTTT.

As to this clone: A junction end diverges from the germline sequence, so it may reflect a read error. The sample holds other DNA sequences that translate to the same CDR3. The J gene is TRBJ2-7, the V gene TRBV19; 9 nucleotides align to TRBD1. Per germline, CDR1 LNHDA and CDR2 SQIVND (reference sequence). The CDR3 loop spans 16 amino acids. The CDR3 nucleotides are TGTGCCAGTAGTATAAGTTCCGGGACAGGGCCCTACGAGCAGTATTTC. Amino acids: CASSISSGTGPYEQYF.

This chain joins TRBV20-1 and TRBJ2-7, with TRBD2 as a possible D gene (5 bases). The CDR3 has 11 residues. Germline V gives CDR1 DFQATT, CDR2 SNEGSKA (reference sequence). Written as DNA, the CDR3 is TGCAGCACCTCCTTTCGGGGCGAGCAGTACTTC. Its protein is CSTSFRGEQYF.

In its sample, this clone was seen once. The rearrangement links TRBV5-1 to TRBJ1-1; no clear D gene. V dropped 0 bases and J dropped 9 bases, with 18 bases sitting between them. Germline CDR1 SGHRS, CDR2 YFSETQ. CDR3 size: 15 residues. The CDR3 DNA sequence: TGCGCCAGCAGCTTGGGGGCCTTTGGGTGGGAGCAAGCTTTCTTT. Protein product: CASSLGAFGWEQAFF.

For this clone: One end of the junction does not line up with germline, which may come from a read error. This chain uses TRBV11-1 with TRBJ1-1; D remains unclear. Germline-derived CDR1 and CDR2 are SGHAT and FQDESV (reference sequence). This CDR3 contains 14 residues. The DNA of the CDR3 is TGTGCCAGCAGCTCCGCTCCGCGGAACACTGAAGCTTGCTTT. Protein product: CASSSAPRNTEACF. The full variable domain, with the rest looked up from reference TRBV11-1 and TRBJ1-1, is EAEVAQSPRYKITEKSQAVAFWCDPISGHATLYWYRQILGQGPELLVQFQDESVVDDSQLPKDRFSAERLKGVDSTLKIQPAELGDSAMYLCASSSAPRNTEACFGQGTRLTVV.

This clone was recorded only once. One junction end disagrees with the germline gene, perhaps due to a read error. This chain connects TRBV5-1 to TRBJ2-3; D is perhaps TRBD2 (6 bases). CDR3 length: 15 residues. Germline CDR1 is SGHRS and CDR2 is YFSETQ. This CDR3 reads CANSLGTGSVDTQYF. The DNA of the CDR3 is TGCGCCAACAGCTTGGGGACTGGGTCGGTGGATACGCAGTATTTT.

This rearrangement joins TRBV29-1 to TRBJ2-1; D call uncertain. The CDR3 is 12 residues long. With 7 bases removed from V and 10 bases from J, the gap between germline ends came to 17 bases. In germline, CDR1 is SQVTM, CDR2 ANQGSEA. The CDR3 DNA sequence: TGCAGCGCTGTCCCCAATATCCGCGAGCAGTTCTTC. It translates to CSAVPNIREQFF.

On this clone itself: Given a much more abundant clone one base away, this may be a read error. The chain couples TRBV9 to TRBJ1-1; possible D gene TRBD1, 6 bases. The CDR3 runs to 14 residues. V lost 6 bases and J 2 bases, leaving 14 bases between the germline ends. Germline V gene lookup returns CDR1 SGDLS and CDR2 YYNGEE. Here the CDR3 reads CASNPRQDNTEAFF. The CDR3 DNA is TGTGCCAGCAACCCACGACAGGATAACACTGAAGCTTTCTTT.

The genes are TRBV12-1 and TRBJ1-4. TRBV12-1 constitutes a pseudogene. The CDR3 covers 21 residues. In DNA, the CDR3 is TGTGCCAGCAGCCGCGCCGTCCTCCGGGGACCCATCGCTGTAACTAATGAAAAACTGTTTTTT. Residues: CASSRAVLRGPIAVTNEKLFF.

This chain links TRBV7-9 with TRBJ1-1, with D possibly matching TRBD1 (5 bases). Trimming took 2 bases from V and 1 from J, leaving 14 bases between them. The CDR3 contains 16 residues. Per germline, CDR1 SEHNR and CDR2 FQNEAQ (reference sequence). Written as DNA, the CDR3 is TGTGCCAGCAGCTTATTGGGGGGACTGACGAACACTGAAGCTTTCTTT. Translating gives CASSLLGGLTNTEAFF.

The chain carries TRBV6-6 and TRBJ1-5, with 7 bases fitting TRBD1. Germline V CDR1 and CDR2: MNHNY, SVGAGI (reference sequence). The CDR3 contains 16 residues. With V trimmed by 5 bases and J by 5 bases, 12 bases remained unmatched. CDR3 sequence: CASSTRFDRDYQPQHF. The CDR3 DNA follows: TGTGCCAGCAGTACCCGGTTTGACAGGGATTATCAGCCCCAGCATTTT.

The chain has TRBV29-1 and TRBJ1-5; D is unresolved. The length of the CDR3 is 13 residues. In germline, CDR1 is SQVTM, CDR2 ANQGSEA. The germline V and J ends were trimmed by 2 bases and 7 bases, with 12 bases remaining between them. This CDR3 is CSVEWGVGQPQHF. DNA for the CDR3: TGCAGCGTTGAATGGGGAGTGGGACAGCCCCAGCATTTT.

This chain joins TRBV29-1 and TRBJ1-4; weak D call: TRBD1 (6 bases). The CDR3 contains 12 residues. Germline CDR1 reads SQVTM; CDR2 reads ANQGSEA. Trimming removed 4 bases at V and 4 bases at J, with 7 bases between. CDR3 bases: TGCAGCGTTGGACAGGATAATGAAAAACTGTTTTTT. Its translation is CSVGQDNEKLFF. Looking up the rest from reference TRBV29-1 and TRBJ1-4 gives the full variable domain: SAVISQKPSRDICQRGTSLTIQCQVDSQVTMMFWYRQQPGQSLTLIATANQGSEATYESGFVIDKFPISRPNLTFSTLTVSNMSPEDSSIYLCSVGQDNEKLFFGSGTQLSVL.

In DNA, the CDR3 is TGTGCCATCAGTGTTGGGGGACGAATGAACACTGAAGCTTTCTTT. Translation gives CAISVGGRMNTEAFF. This chain uses TRBV10-3 with TRBJ1-1, with a weak D call TRBD1 (5 bases). The germline CDR1 and CDR2 sequences are ENHRY and SYGVKD. With 4 bases removed from V and 0 bases from J, the gap between germline ends came to 12 bases. This CDR3 spans 15 amino acids.

This clone is categorized as large. The V gene is TRBV12-5, the J gene TRBJ1-1; D ambiguous. This CDR3 is built from 12 residues. Trimming removed 3 bases from V and 10 bases from J, with 12 bases in between. The V gene's germline CDR1 is LGHNT and CDR2 FRNRAP. The CDR3 DNA follows: TGTGCTAGTGGTTTTGAAGGCCAAGGAGCTTTCTTT. As protein: CASGFEGQGAFF.

J is TRBJ1-4 and V is TRBV6-1; D call uncertain. This CDR3 has 13 amino acids. Germline values: CDR1 MNHNS, CDR2 SASEGT. Trimming shortened V by 2 bases and J by 4 bases, and 5 bases separated the two germline ends. The CDR3 sequence: CASSEQFNEKLFF. CDR3 sequence (DNA): TGTGCCAGCAGTGAACAGTTTAATGAAAAACTGTTTTTT.

This chain joins TRBV1 and TRBJ2-6; the table's D call, TRBD1, was not checked against the DNA. TRBV1 is designated a pseudogene. CDR3 length: 20 residues. The CDR3 DNA sequence: TGCACCAGCAGCCGCCTTCCGGGACAGGGGGAGTCCTTTGGGGCCAACGTCCTGACTTTC. This codes for CTSSRLPGQGESFGANVLTF.

The chain couples TRBV10-2 to TRBJ2-5; D is tentatively TRBD1 or TRBD2 (5 bases each). V gave up 4 bases and J gave up 5 bases, with 5 bases separating them. Germline V gene data show CDR1 as WSHSY and CDR2 as SAAADI. The CDR3 has 11 amino acids. CDR3 sequence reads: CASSGGETQYF. The CDR3 DNA reads as TGCGCCAGCAGTGGGGGGGAGACCCAGTACTTC.